The text below deals with one T cell receptor (beta chain). Its matching antigen is unknown. These data originate in a study of beta chain features in type 1 diabetes. Broader study findings: Among patients with Type 1 diabetes, TCRB CDR3s were moderately but significantly shorter in every one of the four CD4+ subsets.

Losses at the gene ends were 4 bases for V and 7 bases for J; bases not matched to a gene: 7. Germline values: CDR1 MGHRA, CDR2 YSYEKL. The CDR3 is made up of 15 amino acids. The study reverse transcribed the entire isolated RNA, so it sequenced expressed TCRB transcripts. The assay was immunoSEQ multiplex PCR, and TCRdb's table has in-frame clones only and misses some. In the table there are roughly 250,000 clones, roughly 20% of which are singletons. The sequenced material came from naive CD4+ T cells from blood. J is TRBJ2-1 and V is TRBV4-1; 10 bases map to TRBD2. This receptor was obtained from a woman between 35 and 50 years old with type 1 diabetes. The CDR3 sequence is CASSLGLAFGNEQFF. The CDR3 DNA reads TGCGCCAGCAGCCTGGGACTAGCGTTCGGGAATGAGCAGTTCTTC.